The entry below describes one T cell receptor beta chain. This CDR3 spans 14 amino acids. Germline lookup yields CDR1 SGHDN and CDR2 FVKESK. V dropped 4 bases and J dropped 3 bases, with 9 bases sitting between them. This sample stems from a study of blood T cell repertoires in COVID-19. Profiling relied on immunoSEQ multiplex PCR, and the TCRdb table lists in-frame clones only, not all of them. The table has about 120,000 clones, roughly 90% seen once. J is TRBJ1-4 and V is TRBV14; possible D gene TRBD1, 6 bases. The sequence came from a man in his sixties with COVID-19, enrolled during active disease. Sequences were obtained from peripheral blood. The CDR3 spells CASSRGQSNEKLFF. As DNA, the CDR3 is TGTGCCAGCAGCCGCGGACAGTCTAATGAAAAACTGTTTTTT.